The 12 T cell receptor beta chains reported below all come from one sample, sequenced in a study of cytomegalovirus exposure and HLA in healthy donors. A multiplex PCR was run with 60 Vbeta primers and 13 Jbeta primers. Assay: immunoSEQ multiplex PCR; the TCRdb copy retains only in-frame clones and omits some. This table holds approximately 140,000 clones. Sequencing was performed on PBMCs. The receptor set was obtained from a woman aged 18 to 35 in good health and CMV-seronegative.

The V call is TRBV27, the J call TRBJ2-5, with 9 bases fitting TRBD1. CDR3 size: 14 residues. Germline V CDR1 and CDR2: MNHEY, SMNVEV (reference sequence). J lost 5 bases, V lost 6 bases, and 7 bases had no gene match. The CDR3 loop reads CASRGTGSLETQYF. CDR3 nucleotides: TGTGCCAGCAGAGGGACAGGGTCTTTGGAGACCCAGTACTTC.

The chain carries TRBV13 and TRBJ2-7, with TRBD1 matching over 7 bases. The CDR3 has 15 residues. The V and J ends lost 6 bases and 7 bases, in that order; junction bases with no gene match: 15. Germline V gene sequence: CDR1 PRHDT, CDR2 FYEKMQ (reference sequence). The CDR3 region has the DNA TGTGCCAGCAGTCAAGGGGCAGGGGGATCTAGGGAGCAGTACGTC. Its protein product is CASSQGAGGSREQYV.

The J gene is TRBJ2-7, the V gene TRBV29-1; 13 bases agree with TRBD2. CDR1 SQVTM and CDR2 ANQGSEA come from the germline V gene. This CDR3 is built from 15 residues. Germline trimming cut 6 bases from V and 4 bases from J; bases unmatched to any gene: 9. The CDR3 spells CSVIGTSGNGYEQYF. CDR3 DNA sequence: TGCAGCGTGATAGGGACTAGCGGGAATGGGTACGAGCAGTACTTC.

The V call is TRBV30, the J call TRBJ1-3, with D perhaps TRBD1 (6 bases). The CDR3 covers 12 residues. Germline lookup yields CDR1 GTSNPN and CDR2 SVGIG (reference sequence). Trimming stripped 6 bases from V and 2 bases from J, with 8 bases between. The CDR3: CACRGTGNTIYF. For the CDR3, the DNA is TGTGCCTGTAGGGGGACTGGAAACACCATATATTTT.

The chain employs TRBV14 and TRBJ2-7, with 7 nucleotides matching TRBD2. In germline, CDR1 is SGHDN, CDR2 FVKESK. The junction had 5 bases not matched to a gene; V was cut back by 0 bases and J by 9 bases. CDR3 length: 13 residues. CDR3 protein: CASSQEFREVQYF. DNA for the CDR3: TGTGCCAGCAGCCAAGAGTTTCGGGAGGTGCAGTACTTC.

V and J are TRBV28 and TRBJ2-1, with TRBD2 matching over 7 bases. Germline V lookup: CDR1 MDHEN, CDR2 SYDVKM. CDR3 length: 15 residues. V gave up 3 bases and J gave up 0 bases; unmatched junction bases: 2. CDR3 region: CASSLWTSSYNEQFF. The CDR3 coding sequence is TGTGCCAGCAGTTTGTGGACTAGCTCCTACAATGAGCAGTTCTTC. Full variable domain (missing parts from reference TRBV28 and TRBJ2-1): DVKVTQSSRYLVKRTGEKVFLECVQDMDHENMFWYRQDPGLGLRLIYFSYDVKMKEKGDIPEGYSVSREKKERFSLILESASTNQTSMYLCASSLWTSSYNEQFFGPGTRLTVL.

J is TRBJ1-2 and V is TRBV5-5; 7 nucleotides line up with TRBD1. The CDR3 has 15 amino acids. V gave up 2 bases and J gave up 4 bases; unmatched junction bases: 8. Germline V gives CDR1 SGHKS, CDR2 YYEKEE (reference sequence). The CDR3 region has the DNA TGTGCCAGCAGCTTATCCGGGACAGTTCTCTATGGCTACACCTTC. Translating it yields CASSLSGTVLYGYTF.

In DNA form, the CDR3 reads TGTGCCAGCAGCCCTCGGGGGGGCGGCGGGGGGAAGTATTTT. Protein product: CASSPRGGGGGKYF. V is TRBV7-3 and J is TRBJ2-3; TRBD2 matches at 8 bases. CDR3 size: 14 residues. Germline lookup yields CDR1 SGHTA and CDR2 FQGTGA. V lost 5 bases, J lost 13 bases, and 14 bases stayed unmatched.

The V call is TRBV2, the J call TRBJ2-3, with a tentative D call TRBD2 (7 bases). Trimming shortened V by 5 bases and J by 3 bases, and 12 bases separated the two germline ends. Germline values: CDR1 SNHLY, CDR2 FYNNEI. This CDR3 spans 14 amino acids. CDR3: CASSRGGVTDTQYF. The CDR3 DNA reads as TGTGCCAGCAGTAGGGGGGGCGTGACAGATACGCAGTATTTT. Filled out from reference TRBV2 and TRBJ2-3, the complete variable domain reads EPEVTQTPSHQVTQMGQEVILRCVPISNHLYFYWYRQILGQKVEFLVSFYNNEISEKSEIFDDQFSVERPDGSNFTLKIRSTKLEDSAMYFCASSRGGVTDTQYFGPGTRLTVL.

The chain recombines TRBV5-1 with TRBJ2-7; no clear D gene. Germline V CDR1 and CDR2: SGHRS, YFSETQ. Trimming stripped 4 bases from V and 3 bases from J, with 14 bases between. This CDR3 has 14 residues. CDR3 protein: CASSRDNFGYEQYV. The CDR3 nucleotides are TGCGCCAGCAGCCGTGACAACTTCGGCTACGAGCAGTACGTC.

The CDR3 protein is CASSLLAGSYEQYF. As DNA, the CDR3 is TGTGCCAGCAGCTTGTTAGCTGGCTCCTACGAGCAGTACTTC. V and J are TRBV5-6 and TRBJ2-7; D unresolved. The CDR3 totals 14 residues. Per the germline V gene, CDR1 is SGHDT and CDR2 is YYEEEE. V lost 1 base and J lost 0, with 8 bases in between.

This CDR3 reads CASSPGQGYTGELFF. The CDR3 region has the DNA TGTGCCAGCAGCCCCGGACAGGGCTACACCGGGGAGCTGTTTTTT. The chain links TRBV7-3 to TRBJ2-2; 8 nucleotides match TRBD1. J was trimmed by 3 bases and V by 5 bases; bases with no gene match: 5. This CDR3 is built from 15 residues. CDR1 is SGHTA and CDR2 is FQGTGA in the germline V gene. Complete variable domain (other parts from reference TRBV7-3 and TRBJ2-2): GAGVSQTPSNKVTEKGKYVELRCDPISGHTALYWYRQSLGQGPEFLIYFQGTGAADDSGLPNDRFFAVRPEGSVSTLKIQRTERGDSAVYLCASSPGQGYTGELFFGEGSRLTVL.